This T cell receptor (beta chain) was sequenced for a study of T cell responses to AZD1222 COVID-19 vaccine. General study results and limits: No day 14 peak samples; only post-peak repertoires were characterized. Baseline serology detected seropositivity in only 5 or 6 AZD1222 recipients.

The method was immunoSEQ multiplex PCR; TCRdb's version includes in-frame clones alone and lacks a portion of them. This sample has about 160,000 clones, with approximately 91% found just once. This clone has just one count. Its target is unknown. The sequence was collected from an adult in good health. Sample: peripheral blood, taken on day 0 of AZD1222 vaccination.

For the CDR3, the DNA is TGTGCCAGCAGTTACCGGGACAGGGTAACGATCAATCAGCCCCAGCATTTT. It encodes CASSYRDRVTINQPQHF. The V gene is TRBV2, the J gene TRBJ1-5; 9 nucleotides match TRBD1. The V segment lost 5 bases and the J segment 3 bases; nucleotides outside the gene matches: 11. Germline V lookup: CDR1 SNHLY, CDR2 FYNNEI. CDR3 length: 17 amino acids.